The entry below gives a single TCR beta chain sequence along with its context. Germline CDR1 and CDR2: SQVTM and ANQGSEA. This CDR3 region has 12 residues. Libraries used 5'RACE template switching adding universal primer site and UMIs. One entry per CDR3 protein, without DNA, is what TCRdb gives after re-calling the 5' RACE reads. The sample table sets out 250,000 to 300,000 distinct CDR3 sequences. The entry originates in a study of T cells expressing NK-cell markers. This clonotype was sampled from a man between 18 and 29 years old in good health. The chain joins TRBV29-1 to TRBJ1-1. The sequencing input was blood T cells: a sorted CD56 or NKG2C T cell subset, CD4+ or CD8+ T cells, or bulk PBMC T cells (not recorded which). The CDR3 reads CSGTGDVTEAFF.